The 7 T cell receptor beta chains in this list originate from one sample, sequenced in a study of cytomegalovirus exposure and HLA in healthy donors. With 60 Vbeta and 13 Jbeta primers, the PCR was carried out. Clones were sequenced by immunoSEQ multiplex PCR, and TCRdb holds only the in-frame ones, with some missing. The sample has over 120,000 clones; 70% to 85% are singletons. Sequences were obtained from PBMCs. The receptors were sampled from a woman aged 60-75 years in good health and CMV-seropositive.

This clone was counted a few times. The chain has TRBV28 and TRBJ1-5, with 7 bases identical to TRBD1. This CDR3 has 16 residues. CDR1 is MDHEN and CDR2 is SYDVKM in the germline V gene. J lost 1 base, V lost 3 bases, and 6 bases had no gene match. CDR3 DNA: TGTGCCAGCAGTTTCCGGACAGGTCTGAGCAATCAGCCCCAGCATTTT. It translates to CASSFRTGLSNQPQHF.

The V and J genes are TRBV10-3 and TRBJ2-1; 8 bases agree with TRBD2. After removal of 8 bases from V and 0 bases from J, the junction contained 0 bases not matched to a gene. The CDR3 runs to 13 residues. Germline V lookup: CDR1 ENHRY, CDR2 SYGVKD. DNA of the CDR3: TGTGCCATCGCGGGGGGCTCCTACAATGAGCAGTTCTTC. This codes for CAIAGGSYNEQFF.

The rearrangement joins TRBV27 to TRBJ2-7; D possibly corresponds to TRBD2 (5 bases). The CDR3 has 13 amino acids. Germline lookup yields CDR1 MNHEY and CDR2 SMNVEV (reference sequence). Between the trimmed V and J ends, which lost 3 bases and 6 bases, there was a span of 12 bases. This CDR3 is CASSFVGEGEQYF. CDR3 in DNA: TGTGCCAGCAGTTTCGTGGGAGAGGGCGAGCAGTACTTC.

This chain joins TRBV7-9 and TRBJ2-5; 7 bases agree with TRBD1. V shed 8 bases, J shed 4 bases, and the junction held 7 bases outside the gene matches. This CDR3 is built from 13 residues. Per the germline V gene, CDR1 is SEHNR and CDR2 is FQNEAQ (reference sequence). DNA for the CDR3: TGTGCCAGCCGACAGGGAGTTAGAGAGACCCAGTACTTC. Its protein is CASRQGVRETQYF.

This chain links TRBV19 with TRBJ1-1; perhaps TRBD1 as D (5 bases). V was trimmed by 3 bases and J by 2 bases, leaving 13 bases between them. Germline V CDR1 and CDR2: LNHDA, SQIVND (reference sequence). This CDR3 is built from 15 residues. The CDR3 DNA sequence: TGTGCCAGTAGTATCAAGGGGTCACTAAACACTGAAGCTTTCTTT. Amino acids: CASSIKGSLNTEAFF.

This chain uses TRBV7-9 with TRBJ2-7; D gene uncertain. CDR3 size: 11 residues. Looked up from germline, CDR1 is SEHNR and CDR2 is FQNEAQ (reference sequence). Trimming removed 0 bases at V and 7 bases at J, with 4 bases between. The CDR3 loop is CASSLAREQYF. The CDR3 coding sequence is TGTGCCAGCAGCTTAGCGCGTGAGCAGTACTTC. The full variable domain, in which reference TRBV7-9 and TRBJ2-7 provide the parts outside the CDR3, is DTGVSQNPRHKITKRGQNVTFRCDPISEHNRLYWYRQTLGQGPEFLTYFQNEAQLEKSRLLSDRFSAERPKGSFSTLEIQRTEQGDSAMYLCASSLAREQYFGPGTRLTVT.

The CDR3 is CASSSYRNYEQYF. CDR3 in DNA: TGTGCCAGCAGTTCCTACAGGAACTACGAGCAGTACTTC. This rearrangement joins TRBV28 to TRBJ2-5, with D tentatively TRBD1 (5 bases). The J call may not be correct, given that the DNA end is closer to TRBJ2-7. The CDR3 length is 13 residues. Germline assignment: CDR1 MDHEN and CDR2 SYDVKM.